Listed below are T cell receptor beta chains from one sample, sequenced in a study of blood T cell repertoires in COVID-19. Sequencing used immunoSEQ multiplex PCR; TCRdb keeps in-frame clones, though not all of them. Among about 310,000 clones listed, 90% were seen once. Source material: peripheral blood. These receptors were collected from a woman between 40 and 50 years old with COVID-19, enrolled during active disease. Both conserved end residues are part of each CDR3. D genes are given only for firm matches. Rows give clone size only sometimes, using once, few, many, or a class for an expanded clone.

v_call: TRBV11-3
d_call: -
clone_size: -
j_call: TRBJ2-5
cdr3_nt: TGTGCCAGCAGCCCCCCGGGGGACTTAAAGACCCAGTACTTC
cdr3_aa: CASSPPGDLKTQYF

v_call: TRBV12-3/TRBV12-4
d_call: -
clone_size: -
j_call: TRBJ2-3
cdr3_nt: TGTGCCAGCAGACTCCGGGATACGCAGTATTTT
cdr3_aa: CASRLRDTQYF

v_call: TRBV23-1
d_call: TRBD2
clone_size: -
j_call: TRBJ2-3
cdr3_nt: TGCGCCAGCCCACGTGGGGGGGGCACAGATACGCAGTATTTT
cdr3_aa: CASPRGGGTDTQYF

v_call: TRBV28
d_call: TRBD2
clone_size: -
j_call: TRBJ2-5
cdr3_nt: TGTGCCAGCAGTTTAACCCTTCCCCCTTCTAGCGGGAGGCTCGGGGACTTC
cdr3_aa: CASSLTLPPSSGRLGDF

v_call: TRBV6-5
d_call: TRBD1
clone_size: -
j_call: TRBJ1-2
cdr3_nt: TGTGCCAGCAGTTACGCCACGGACAGGAACTATGGCTACACCTTC
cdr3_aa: CASSYATDRNYGYTF

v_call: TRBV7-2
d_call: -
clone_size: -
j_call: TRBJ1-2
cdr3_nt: TGTGCCAGCAACACATACTATGGCTACACCTTC
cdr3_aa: CASNTYYGYTF

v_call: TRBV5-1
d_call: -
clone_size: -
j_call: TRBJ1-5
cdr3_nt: TGCGCCAGCAGCTTGACGGGGAAAGATCAGCCCCAGCATTTT
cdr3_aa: CASSLTGKDQPQHF

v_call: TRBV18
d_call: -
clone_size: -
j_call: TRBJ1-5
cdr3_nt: TGTGCCAGCTCACAACAGGGTAATCAGCCCCAGCATTTT
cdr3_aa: CASSQQGNQPQHF

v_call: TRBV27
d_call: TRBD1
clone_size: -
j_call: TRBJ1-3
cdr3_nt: TGTGCCAGCAGAAAACAGGGGCCTGGAAACACCATATATTTT
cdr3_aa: CASRKQGPGNTIYF

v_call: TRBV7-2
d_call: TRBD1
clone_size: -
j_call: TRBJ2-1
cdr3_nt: TGTGCCAGCAGCTTAGGGGGACAGTACTACAATGAGCAGTTCTTC
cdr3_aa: CASSLGGQYYNEQFF

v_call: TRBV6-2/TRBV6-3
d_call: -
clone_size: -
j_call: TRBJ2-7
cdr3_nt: TGTGCCAGCAGTTACCAGGGGAGTTACGAGCAGTACTTC
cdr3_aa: CASSYQGSYEQYF

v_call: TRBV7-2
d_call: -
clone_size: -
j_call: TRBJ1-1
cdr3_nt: TGTGCCAGCAGCTTGAAGACTAACACTGAAGCTTTCTTT
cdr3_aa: CASSLKTNTEAFF

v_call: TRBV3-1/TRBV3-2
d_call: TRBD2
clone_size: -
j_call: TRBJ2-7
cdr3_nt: TGTGCCAGCAGCCTCAACATAGGGGCGGGAGACGAGCAGTACTTC
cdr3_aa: CASSLNIGAGDEQYF

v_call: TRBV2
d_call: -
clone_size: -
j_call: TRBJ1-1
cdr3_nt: TGTGCCAGCAGTGGGTTGCGGGGGAGTGCTGAAGCTTTCTTT
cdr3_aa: CASSGLRGSAEAFF

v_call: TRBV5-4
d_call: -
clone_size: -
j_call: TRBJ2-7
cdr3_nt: TGTGCCAGCAGCTTGGGACTTCCACTAACCTACGAGCAGTACTTC
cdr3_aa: CASSLGLPLTYEQYF

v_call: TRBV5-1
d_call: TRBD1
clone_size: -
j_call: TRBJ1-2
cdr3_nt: TGCGCCAGCAGCCCGACCTCGGGACAGGGCTATGGCTACACCTTC
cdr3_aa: CASSPTSGQGYGYTF

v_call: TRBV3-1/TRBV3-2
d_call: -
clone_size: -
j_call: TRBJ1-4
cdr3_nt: TGTGCCAGCAGCCAATCTCGCGGCAGGGGTAATGAAAAACTGTTTTTT
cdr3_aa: CASSQSRGRGNEKLFF

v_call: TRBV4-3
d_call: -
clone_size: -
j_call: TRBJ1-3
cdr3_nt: TGCGCCAGCAGCCAAGGTGTAGGGGGGGGTACTGGAAACACCATATATTTT
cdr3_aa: CASSQGVGGGTGNTIYF

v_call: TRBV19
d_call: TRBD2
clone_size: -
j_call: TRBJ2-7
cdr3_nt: TGTGCCAGTAGTCCTAGCGGGAGGTCCTACGAGCAGTACTTC
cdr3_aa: CASSPSGRSYEQYF

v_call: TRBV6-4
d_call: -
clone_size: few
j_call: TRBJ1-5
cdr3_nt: TGTGCCAGCAGTGACTCACCATCCGGGACAAATTATCAGCCCCAGCATTTT
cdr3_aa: CASSDSPSGTNYQPQHF

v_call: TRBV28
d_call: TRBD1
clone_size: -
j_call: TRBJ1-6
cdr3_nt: TGTGCCAGCAGTTTAGGGGGGACAGGCTATTCACCCCTCCACTTT
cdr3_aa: CASSLGGTGYSPLHF

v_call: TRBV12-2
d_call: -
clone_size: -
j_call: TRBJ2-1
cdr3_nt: TGTGCAAGTCGCTTAGAATACCGGGACTCTGTCGGCAATGAGCAGTTCTTC
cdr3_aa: CASRLEYRDSVGNEQFF

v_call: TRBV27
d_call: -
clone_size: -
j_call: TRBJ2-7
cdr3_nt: TGTGCCAGCAGTTTTGGTTCTGTCATTGGGGGCCGCCACTACGAGCAGTACTTC
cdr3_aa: CASSFGSVIGGRHYEQYF

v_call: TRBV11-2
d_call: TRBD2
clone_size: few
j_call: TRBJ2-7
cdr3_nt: TGTGCCAGCAGCGCGCGGGGGGGCTTTCCCTACGAGCAGTACTTC
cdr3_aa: CASSARGGFPYEQYF

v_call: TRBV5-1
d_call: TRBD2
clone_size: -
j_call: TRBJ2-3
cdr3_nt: TGCGCCAGCAGCTTGGGGCTAGCGGGGGGTACAGATACGCAGTATTTT
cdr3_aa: CASSLGLAGGTDTQYF

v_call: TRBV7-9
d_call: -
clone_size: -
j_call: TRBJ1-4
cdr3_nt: TGTGCCAGCAGCTTTTCCGCAGGGAATTTGGAAAAACTGTTTTTT
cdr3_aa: CASSFSAGNLEKLFF

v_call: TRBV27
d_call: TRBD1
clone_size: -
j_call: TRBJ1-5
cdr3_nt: TGTGCCAGCAGTCCCCGGGACAGGGGGCGCGATCAGCCCCAGCATTTT
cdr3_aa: CASSPRDRGRDQPQHF

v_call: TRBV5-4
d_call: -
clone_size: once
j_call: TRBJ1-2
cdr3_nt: TGTGCCAGCAGCTTTAGCCCCCTCCCCCGACAGGACTTC
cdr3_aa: CASSFSPLPRQDF

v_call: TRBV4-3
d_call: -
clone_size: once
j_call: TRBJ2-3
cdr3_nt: TGCGCCAGCAGCCAAGATAGGTGGGGCCGGAGCACAGATACGCAGTATTTT
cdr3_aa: CASSQDRWGRSTDTQYF

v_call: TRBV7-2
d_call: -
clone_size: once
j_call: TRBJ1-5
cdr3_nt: TGTGCCAGCAGTTTCTACAGACAAGATCAGCCCCAGCATTTT
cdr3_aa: CASSFYRQDQPQHF

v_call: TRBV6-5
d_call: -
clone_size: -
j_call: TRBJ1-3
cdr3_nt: TGTGCCAGCAGTTACGTCCCTAACGAGGGAAACACCATATATTTT
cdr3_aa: CASSYVPNEGNTIYF

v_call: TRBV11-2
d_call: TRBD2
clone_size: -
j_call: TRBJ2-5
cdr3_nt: TGTGCCAGCAGCTTAGTGCGTCGTTCGGGAGGGGGGGAGACCCAGTACTTC
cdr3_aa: CASSLVRRSGGGETQYF

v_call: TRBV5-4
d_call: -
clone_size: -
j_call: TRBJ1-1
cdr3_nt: TGTGCCAGCAGCCCGGGAGATATGAACACTGAAGCTTTCTTT
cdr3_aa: CASSPGDMNTEAFF

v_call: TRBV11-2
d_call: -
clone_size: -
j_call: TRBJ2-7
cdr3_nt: TGTGCCAGCAGCTTAAGGGGGACATCCTACGAGCAGTACTTC
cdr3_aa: CASSLRGTSYEQYF

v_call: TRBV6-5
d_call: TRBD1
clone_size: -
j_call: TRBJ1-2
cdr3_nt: TGTGCCAGCAGAAGGGGACAGGAGCACTATGGCTACACCTTC
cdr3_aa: CASRRGQEHYGYTF

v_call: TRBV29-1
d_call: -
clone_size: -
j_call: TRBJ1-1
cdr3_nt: TGCAGCGTTGAAGATCTAACTTCGGGAGCTTTCTTT
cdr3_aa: CSVEDLTSGAFF

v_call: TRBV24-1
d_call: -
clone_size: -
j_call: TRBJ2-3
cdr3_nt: TGTGCCACCAGTGATTCCGGGGGGCCACACACAGATACGCAGTATTTT
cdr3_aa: CATSDSGGPHTDTQYF

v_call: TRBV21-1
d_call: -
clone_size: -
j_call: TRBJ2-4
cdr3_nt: TGTGCCAGCAGCAACCGGGAGGGGGCCAAAAACATTCAGTACTTC
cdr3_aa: CASSNREGAKNIQYF

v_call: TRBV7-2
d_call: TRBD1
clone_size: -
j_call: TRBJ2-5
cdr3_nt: TGTGCCAGCAGCCCCGAGGACAGGGTGGGGAGAGAGACCCAGTACTTC
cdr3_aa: CASSPEDRVGRETQYF

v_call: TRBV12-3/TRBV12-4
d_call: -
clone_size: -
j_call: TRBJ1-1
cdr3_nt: TGTGCCAGCAGTTCTGAGGGGAACACTGAAGCTTTCTTT
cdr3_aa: CASSSEGNTEAFF

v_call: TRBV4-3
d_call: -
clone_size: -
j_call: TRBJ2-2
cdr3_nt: TGCGCCAGCAGCCAAGAGGCGGGGTACACCGGGGAGCTGTTTTTT
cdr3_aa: CASSQEAGYTGELFF

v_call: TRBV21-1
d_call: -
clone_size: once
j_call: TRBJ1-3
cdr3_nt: TGTGCCAGCAGCCCCCGGGGGCGGGAGATCTCTGGAAACACCATATATTTT
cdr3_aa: CASSPRGREISGNTIYF

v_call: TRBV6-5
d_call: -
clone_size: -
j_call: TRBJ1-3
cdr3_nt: TGTGCCAGCAGCCTCGTGGGGGCGCGAGGAAACACCATATATTTT
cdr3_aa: CASSLVGARGNTIYF

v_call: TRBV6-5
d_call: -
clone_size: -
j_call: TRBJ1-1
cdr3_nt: TGTGCCAGCAGGGCCGACTTTCGGAACACTGAAGCTTTCTTT
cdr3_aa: CASRADFRNTEAFF

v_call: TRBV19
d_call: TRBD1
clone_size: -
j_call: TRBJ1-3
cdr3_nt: TGTGCCAGTAGCCCAACAGGGGGCTCTGGAAACACCATATATTTT
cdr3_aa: CASSPTGGSGNTIYF

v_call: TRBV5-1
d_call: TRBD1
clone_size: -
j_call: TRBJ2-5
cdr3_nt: TGCGCCAGCAGCAGCGATACAGGGGTAGAGACCCAGTACTTC
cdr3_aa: CASSSDTGVETQYF

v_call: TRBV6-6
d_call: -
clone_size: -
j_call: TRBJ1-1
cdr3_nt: TGTGCCAGCAGCGTCGACAGCCCTAGTAAAGCTTTCTTT
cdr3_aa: CASSVDSPSKAFF

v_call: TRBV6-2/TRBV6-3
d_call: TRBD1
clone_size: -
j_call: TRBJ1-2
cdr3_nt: TGTGCCAGCAGTCCGGACAGGGTCTATGGCTACACCTTC
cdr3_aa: CASSPDRVYGYTF

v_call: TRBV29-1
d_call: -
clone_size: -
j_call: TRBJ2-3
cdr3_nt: TGCAGCGTGGCACAGGGTCAAGATACGCAGTATTTT
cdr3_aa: CSVAQGQDTQYF

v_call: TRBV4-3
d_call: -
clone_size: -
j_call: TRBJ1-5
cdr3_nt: TGCGCCAGCAGCCAAGATGGGGCTGGGCAGCCCCAGCATTTT
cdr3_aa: CASSQDGAGQPQHF

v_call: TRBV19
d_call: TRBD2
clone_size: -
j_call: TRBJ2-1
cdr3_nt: TGTGCCAGTAGTATCCTTAGCGGGAGTTCCAATGAGCAGTTCTTC
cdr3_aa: CASSILSGSSNEQFF